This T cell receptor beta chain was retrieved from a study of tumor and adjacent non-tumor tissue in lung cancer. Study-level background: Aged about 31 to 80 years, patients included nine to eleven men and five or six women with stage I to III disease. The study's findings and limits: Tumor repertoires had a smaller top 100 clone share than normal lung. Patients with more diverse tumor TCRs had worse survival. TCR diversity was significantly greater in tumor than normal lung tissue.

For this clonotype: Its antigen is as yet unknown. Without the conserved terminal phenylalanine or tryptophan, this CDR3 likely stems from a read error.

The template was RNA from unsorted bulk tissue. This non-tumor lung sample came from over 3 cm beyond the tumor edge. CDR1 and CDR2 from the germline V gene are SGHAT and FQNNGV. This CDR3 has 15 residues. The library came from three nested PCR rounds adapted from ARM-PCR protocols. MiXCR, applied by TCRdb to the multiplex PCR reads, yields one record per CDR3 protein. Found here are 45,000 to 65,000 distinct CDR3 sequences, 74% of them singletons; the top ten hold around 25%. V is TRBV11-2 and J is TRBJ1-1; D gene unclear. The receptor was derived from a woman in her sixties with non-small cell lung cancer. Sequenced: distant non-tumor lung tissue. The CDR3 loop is CTSSLDPGMYTEAFV. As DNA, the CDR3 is TGTACCAGCAGCTTAGATCCTGGCATGTACACTGAAGCTTTCGTT.